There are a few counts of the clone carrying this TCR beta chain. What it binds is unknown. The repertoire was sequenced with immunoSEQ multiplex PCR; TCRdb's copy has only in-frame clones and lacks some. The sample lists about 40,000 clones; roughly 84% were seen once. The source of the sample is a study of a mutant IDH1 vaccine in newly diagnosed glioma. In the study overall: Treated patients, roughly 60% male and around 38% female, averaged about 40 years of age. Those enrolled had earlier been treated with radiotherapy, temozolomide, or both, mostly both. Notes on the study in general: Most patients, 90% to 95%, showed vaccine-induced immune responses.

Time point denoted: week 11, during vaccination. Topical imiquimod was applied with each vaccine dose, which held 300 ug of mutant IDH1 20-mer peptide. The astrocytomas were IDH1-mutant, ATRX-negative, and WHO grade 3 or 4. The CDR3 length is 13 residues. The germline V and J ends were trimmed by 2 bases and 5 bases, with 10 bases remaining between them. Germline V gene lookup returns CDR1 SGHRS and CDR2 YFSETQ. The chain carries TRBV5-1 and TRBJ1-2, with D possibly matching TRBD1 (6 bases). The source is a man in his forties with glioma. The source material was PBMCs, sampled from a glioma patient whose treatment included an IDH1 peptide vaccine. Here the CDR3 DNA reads TGCGCCAGCAGCTTCGGACAGACGTATGGCTACACCTTC. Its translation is CASSFGQTYGYTF.